The T cell receptor beta chain described here comes from a study of blood T cell repertoires in COVID-19. Study-level background: Some COVID-19 samples were acute and others convalescent; all came from the United States, Italy and Spain.

Seattle's enrolled individuals joined amid active infection and were then monitored longitudinally. Some clones are missing from TCRdb's copy, which holds only in-frame ones; the method was immunoSEQ multiplex PCR. The repertoire includes roughly 410,000 clones, about nine tenths of them detected once, and 1.5% to 1.9% sits in the top ten. With 2 bases clipped from V and 3 bases from J, the junction kept 2 bases outside the gene matches. From germline, CDR1 is LGHNA and CDR2 YSLEER. This CDR3 contains 14 residues. Specimen: peripheral blood. The receptor comes from a woman between 40 and 55 years old with COVID-19, enrolled during active disease. The chain combines TRBV4-3 with TRBJ2-5; 8 bases agree with TRBD2. CDR3 sequence (DNA): TGCGCCAGCAGCCAACGGGGGGGAGAAGAGACCCAGTACTTC. Its translation: CASSQRGGEETQYF.